This TCR beta chain was captured by sequencing in a study of T-cell reconstitution after alpha-beta-depleted transplantation in children. This CDR3 contains 18 residues. The V and J ends lost 3 bases and 3 bases, in that order; junction bases with no gene match: 16. Germline V gene sequence: CDR1 SGHRS, CDR2 YFSETQ. It was with unique molecular identifiers that the TCRbeta library was prepared. TCRdb called the PCR reads again in MiXCR, with one record for every CDR3 protein. The table has 350,000 to 400,000 distinct CDR3 sequences, 20% seen once; the top ten hold less than 4.5%. This sample comprised PBMCs from the stem cell graft donor, obtained from the stem cell graft. The rearrangement uses TRBV5-1 and TRBJ2-3; 7 nucleotides match TRBD2. The sequence came from a human donor who donated a stem cell graft to a child with acute myeloid leukemia. The CDR3 sequence: CASSSIRKTSAKTDTQYF. DNA of the CDR3: TGCGCCAGCAGCTCCATTCGCAAAACTAGCGCCAAGACAGATACGCAGTATTTT.